Described below is a single T cell receptor beta chain sequence and its context. What it binds is unknown. This entry comes from a study of blood T cells in healthy people across ages. V was cut by 5 bases and J by 4 bases, with 14 bases left in between. The germline V gene has CDR1 SGHVS and CDR2 FNYEAQ. The CDR3 has 15 amino acids. Points from the study as a whole: A roughly linear age-dependent decrease characterized TCR beta diversity per million T cells. Leaving the PBMCs unsorted stopped any conclusive comparison of naive versus antigen-experienced cells.

Through a sample-barcoded 5' primer and a J-beta primer mix, a second PCR was run for about 6 to 11 cycles. TCRdb ran MiXCR on the 5' RACE reads and lists one entry per CDR3 protein. The sample lists more than 800,000 distinct CDR3 sequences, 25% to 30% occurring once. The donors, all healthy, were Caucasians living in Russia, aged roughly 6 to 100. The study isolated at least 6.5 million PBMCs from each sample. The TCR sequence derives from a woman at least 80 years old in good health. The sample taken for sequencing was blood. This sequence joins TRBV7-6 and TRBJ2-2; no reliable D call. CDR3 nucleotides: TGTGCCAGCAGCGAGGCGCGGACGGCCACCGGGGAGCTGTTTTTT. It is translated as CASSEARTATGELFF. Filled out from reference TRBV7-6 and TRBJ2-2, the complete variable domain reads GAGVSQSPRYKVTKRGQDVALRCDPISGHVSLYWYRQALGQGPEFLTYFNYEAQQDKSGLPNDRFSAERPEGSISTLTIQRTEQRDSAMYRCASSEARTATGELFFGEGSRLTVL.